This T cell receptor beta chain was captured in a study of early T cells in non-severe SARS-CoV-2 infection. This clonotype was seen ten or more times. At one boundary the junction diverges from the germline segment, which might be a read error. The CDR3 has 17 residues. Germline V lookup: CDR1 DFQATT, CDR2 SNEGSKA (reference sequence). Unique molecular identifiers (one per individual cDNA molecule) were attached. One entry per CDR3 protein results from TCRdb running MiXCR on the 5' RACE reads. The table shows about 69,000 distinct CDR3 sequences, with roughly 10% occurring only once. The sequenced sample was whole blood. The chain employs TRBV20-1 and TRBJ2-5; 7 nucleotides align to TRBD2. This clonotype was obtained from an adult who was a healthcare worker with PCR-confirmed SARS-CoV-2 infection or an uninfected control (not recorded which). CDR3 sequence reads: CSARDEGLAATQETRYF. Here the CDR3 DNA reads TGCAGTGCTAGAGATGAGGGGCTAGCGGCAACACAAGAGACCCGGTACTTC.